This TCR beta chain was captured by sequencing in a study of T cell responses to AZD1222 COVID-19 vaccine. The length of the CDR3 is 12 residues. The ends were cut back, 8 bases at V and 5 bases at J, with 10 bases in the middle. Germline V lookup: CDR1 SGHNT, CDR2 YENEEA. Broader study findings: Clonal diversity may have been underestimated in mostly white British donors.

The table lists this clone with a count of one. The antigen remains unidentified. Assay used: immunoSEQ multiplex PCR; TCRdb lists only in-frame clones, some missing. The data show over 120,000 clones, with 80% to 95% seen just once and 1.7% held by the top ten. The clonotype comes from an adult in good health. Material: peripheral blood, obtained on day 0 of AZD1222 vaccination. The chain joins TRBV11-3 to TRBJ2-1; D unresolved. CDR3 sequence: CASLPKDNEQFF. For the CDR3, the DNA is TGTGCCAGCCTCCCGAAGGACAATGAGCAGTTCTTC.